The rows below give T cell receptor beta chains drawn from one sample of a study of regulatory and conventional T cells in RAG deficiency. Profiling relied on immunoSEQ multiplex PCR, and the TCRdb table lists in-frame clones only, not all of them. The table shows approximately 28,000 clones, with 90% to 95% occurring only once. These same records also appear under a second study, on regulatory T cells.

The sample taken for sequencing was CD25- CD4+ T cells sorted from blood. The receptor set was obtained from a human donor in good health. The conserved cysteine and the conserved F or W are not part of the CDR3 here. The order of the fields is J gene, D gene, V gene, CDR3 protein. D genes are given only for firm matches.

J gene: TRBJ1-6; D gene: -; V gene: TRBV6-6; CDR3 protein: ASSLEAPLH
J gene: TRBJ1-3; D gene: -; V gene: TRBV11-1; CDR3 protein: ASSLFPPLRQSGNTIY
J gene: TRBJ1-2; D gene: -; V gene: TRBV19; CDR3 protein: ASSIATGYYGYT
J gene: TRBJ1-2; D gene: -; V gene: TRBV5-1; CDR3 protein: ASSLGDPGGGGYT
J gene: TRBJ2-1; D gene: TRBD2; V gene: TRBV19; CDR3 protein: ASSITSGAPYNEQF
J gene: TRBJ2-5; D gene: TRBD1; V gene: TRBV7-3; CDR3 protein: ASSLGTVQETQY
J gene: TRBJ2-7; D gene: TRBD1; V gene: TRBV29-1; CDR3 protein: SGGQGGTYEQY
J gene: TRBJ1-2; D gene: -; V gene: TRBV11-2; CDR3 protein: ASSYPRGLNYGYT
J gene: TRBJ2-7; D gene: TRBD1; V gene: TRBV15; CDR3 protein: ATSRDRGYEQY
J gene: TRBJ1-1; D gene: -; V gene: TRBV6-5; CDR3 protein: ASSRRQGNEAF
J gene: TRBJ2-2; D gene: -; V gene: TRBV6-5; CDR3 protein: ASRPANYDTGELF
J gene: TRBJ1-3; D gene: -; V gene: TRBV10-1; CDR3 protein: ASSEGTPGNTIY
J gene: TRBJ2-3; D gene: -; V gene: TRBV6-5; CDR3 protein: ASSYGRASTDTQY
J gene: TRBJ2-3; D gene: TRBD1; V gene: TRBV6-1; CDR3 protein: ASSEAPGQGITDTQY
J gene: TRBJ1-2; D gene: TRBD1; V gene: TRBV5-4; CDR3 protein: ASSPGQGRSLYGYT
J gene: TRBJ2-7; D gene: TRBD1; V gene: TRBV7-2; CDR3 protein: ASSPRTGGAYEQY
J gene: TRBJ2-5; D gene: TRBD2; V gene: TRBV29-1; CDR3 protein: SERGGLAGAGETQY
J gene: TRBJ2-3; D gene: TRBD2; V gene: TRBV7-3; CDR3 protein: ASSPQRGALPTQY
J gene: TRBJ2-1; D gene: -; V gene: TRBV5-1; CDR3 protein: ASRSGESYNEQF
J gene: TRBJ2-1; D gene: TRBD1; V gene: TRBV28; CDR3 protein: ASSSTGASYNEQF
J gene: TRBJ2-5; D gene: -; V gene: TRBV10-3; CDR3 protein: AISVSRRQQETQY
J gene: TRBJ1-4; D gene: TRBD1; V gene: TRBV10-2; CDR3 protein: ASSPTFAGGDEKLF
J gene: TRBJ2-1; D gene: TRBD1; V gene: TRBV5-4; CDR3 protein: ASSSGQGSSYNEQF
J gene: TRBJ2-3; D gene: -; V gene: TRBV5-1; CDR3 protein: ASSFSRLVQTDTQY
J gene: TRBJ1-4; D gene: TRBD1; V gene: TRBV18; CDR3 protein: ASSPPGQRQKLF
J gene: TRBJ2-1; D gene: TRBD1; V gene: TRBV6-1; CDR3 protein: ASSKGQPYYNEQF
J gene: TRBJ1-1; D gene: TRBD1; V gene: TRBV10-3; CDR3 protein: AISLGQGALNTEAF
J gene: TRBJ2-1; D gene: -; V gene: TRBV27; CDR3 protein: ASSRGILGSYNEQF
J gene: TRBJ2-3; D gene: TRBD2; V gene: TRBV5-4; CDR3 protein: ASSPKLAGALDTQY
J gene: TRBJ1-1; D gene: -; V gene: TRBV11-1; CDR3 protein: ASSLITDTEAF
J gene: TRBJ1-6; D gene: -; V gene: TRBV5-1; CDR3 protein: ASSLVGRGSPLH
J gene: TRBJ1-2; D gene: -; V gene: TRBV5-1; CDR3 protein: ASSSGQIANYGYT
J gene: TRBJ2-3; D gene: TRBD2; V gene: TRBV5-4; CDR3 protein: ASSQPGGSTDTQY
J gene: TRBJ1-4; D gene: TRBD1; V gene: TRBV5-6; CDR3 protein: ASRGQGDEKLF
J gene: TRBJ2-7; D gene: -; V gene: TRBV5-1; CDR3 protein: ASSSRDYEQY
J gene: TRBJ1-1; D gene: -; V gene: TRBV10-3; CDR3 protein: AISVSSGNTEAF
J gene: TRBJ2-3; D gene: -; V gene: TRBV5-4; CDR3 protein: ASSVMGTPVTDTQY